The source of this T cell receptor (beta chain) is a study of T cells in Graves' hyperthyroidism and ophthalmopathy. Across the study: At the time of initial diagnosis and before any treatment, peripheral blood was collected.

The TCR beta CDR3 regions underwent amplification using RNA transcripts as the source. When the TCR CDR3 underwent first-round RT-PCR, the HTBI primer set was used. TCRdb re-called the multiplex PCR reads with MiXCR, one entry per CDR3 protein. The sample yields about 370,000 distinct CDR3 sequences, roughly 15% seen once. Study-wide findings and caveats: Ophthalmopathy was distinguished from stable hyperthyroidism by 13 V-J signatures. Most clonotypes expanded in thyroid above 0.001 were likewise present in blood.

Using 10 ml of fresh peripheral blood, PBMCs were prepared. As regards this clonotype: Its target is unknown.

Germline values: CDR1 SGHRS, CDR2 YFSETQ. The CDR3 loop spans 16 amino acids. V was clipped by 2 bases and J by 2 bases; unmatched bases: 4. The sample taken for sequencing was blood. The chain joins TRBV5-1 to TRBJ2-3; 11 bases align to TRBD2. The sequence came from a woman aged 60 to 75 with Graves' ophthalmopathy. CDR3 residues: CASSFRLAGHTDTQYF. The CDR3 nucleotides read TGCGCCAGCAGCTTTCGACTAGCGGGACACACAGATACGCAGTATTTT.